This T cell receptor (beta chain) is drawn from a study of control samples from healthy donors and cancer patients. The CDR3 sequence is 16 residues long. The V end was cut by 0 bases, the J end by 3 bases, with 12 bases between. Germline V CDR1 and CDR2: SGDLS, YYNGEE. Sequencing used immunoSEQ multiplex PCR; TCRdb keeps in-frame clones, though not all of them. The sample shows 100,000 to 150,000 clones, about 90% of them seen only once. The sequence derives from a man aged 18 to 29 in good health. Sample: blood. The chain recombines TRBV9 with TRBJ2-2, with D hard to call. The chain's CDR3 is CASSVGRAIYTGELFF. The DNA of the CDR3 is TGTGCCAGCAGCGTAGGAAGAGCAATTTACACCGGGGAGCTGTTTTTT.